Following are 24 T cell receptor beta chains from one sample sequenced in a study of blood T cells in healthy people across ages. Then a second PCR, running about 6 to 11 cycles, was carried out with a sample-barcoded 5' primer and a J-beta primer mix. TCRdb re-called the 5' RACE reads through MiXCR, storing one row per CDR3 protein. The sample includes about 930,000 distinct CDR3 sequences, under 35% of them seen just once. In addition, the sample was reused for a study of T cells of mothers and their children.

The sequenced sample consisted of blood. The receptors here all came from a woman between 40 and 55 years old in good health.

In its sample, this clonotype was seen many times. The V and J genes are TRBV13 and TRBJ1-1; D gene unclear. CDR3 length: 17 amino acids. Germline CDR1 and CDR2: PRHDT and FYEKMQ (reference sequence). The germline V and J ends were trimmed by 1 base and 5 bases, with 20 bases remaining between them. The chain's CDR3 is CASSLAGLPSGRTEAFF. The CDR3 DNA is TGTGCCAGCAGCTTAGCCGGGCTCCCCTCGGGAAGAACTGAAGCTTTCTTT.

The chain carries TRBV5-1 and TRBJ2-3, with D possibly TRBD2 on 5 matching bases. Germline CDR1 SGHRS, CDR2 YFSETQ. The CDR3 covers 13 residues. The ends were cut back, 5 bases at V and 5 bases at J, with 12 bases in the middle. The CDR3 DNA follows: TGCGCCAGCAGTTCTGGGAGTGTAGATACGCAGTATTTT. This translates into CASSSGSVDTQYF. The full variable domain, its missing parts supplied by reference TRBV5-1 and TRBJ2-3, is KAGVTQTPRYLIKTRGQQVTLSCSPISGHRSVSWYQQTPGQGLQFLFEYFSETQRNKGNFPGRFSGRQFSNSRSEMNVSTLELGDSALYLCASSSGSVDTQYFGPGTRLTVL.

Regarding this clonotype: One junction end disagrees with the germline gene, perhaps due to a read error. The chain couples TRBV28 to TRBJ1-2, with a tentative D call TRBD1 (6 bases). Germline values: CDR1 MDHEN, CDR2 SYDVKM. The CDR3 is 16 residues long. CDR3: CTSSSSPGVVVYGYTF. In nucleotides, the CDR3 is TGTACCAGCAGCTCCAGTCCAGGGGTAGTCGTCTATGGCTACACCTTC.

This rearrangement joins TRBV24-1 to TRBJ1-1; 7 bases match TRBD1. CDR1 and CDR2 from the germline V gene are KGHDR and SFDVKD. This CDR3 spans 16 amino acids. J was trimmed by 1 base and V by 4 bases; bases with no gene match: 8. CDR3 sequence reads: CATSDRDRAGNTEAFF. For the CDR3, the DNA is TGTGCCACCAGTGACCGTGACAGGGCCGGGAACACTGAAGCTTTCTTT.

V and J are TRBV28 and TRBJ2-4, with TRBD1 matching 8 bases. CDR3 size: 14 residues. The junction had 8 bases not matched to a gene; V was cut back by 6 bases and J by 7 bases. Germline CDR1 and CDR2: MDHEN and SYDVKM. The CDR3 DNA sequence: TGTGCCAGCAGAGAGGGACAGGTTGTTAACATTCAGTACTTC. Translated: CASREGQVVNIQYF.

This clonotype was seen a few times. V usage is TRBV20-1 and J usage is TRBJ2-5; 9 bases line up with TRBD2. V shed 5 bases, J shed 1 base, and the junction held 11 bases outside the gene matches. CDR3 length: 16 amino acids. The V gene's germline CDR1 is DFQATT and CDR2 SNEGSKA (reference sequence). The CDR3 reads CSAPPASGEIQETQYF. The CDR3 DNA reads TGCAGTGCTCCGCCCGCTAGCGGGGAGATCCAAGAGACCCAGTACTTC.

In its sample, this clonotype was seen many times. The V gene is TRBV28, the J gene TRBJ2-5; TRBD2 agrees at 10 bases. V gave up 1 base and J gave up 7 bases; unmatched junction bases: 6. Germline values: CDR1 MDHEN, CDR2 SYDVKM. The CDR3 covers 15 residues. The CDR3 loop is CASSLSASGGGTQYF. DNA for the CDR3: TGTGCCAGCAGTTTATCGGCTAGCGGGGGAGGGACCCAGTACTTC.

This clonotype was observed a few times. The V and J genes are TRBV7-3 and TRBJ2-7; tentative D call: TRBD1 (6 bases). The DNA end is more similar to TRBJ2-5, so the J call may be wrong. Germline V gives CDR1 SGHTA, CDR2 FQGTGA. The CDR3 is made up of 13 amino acids. CDR3 nucleotides: TGTGCCAGCGCGACAGACCAGGGGGAGACCCAGTACTTC. Protein: CASATDQGETQYF.

The rearrangement links TRBV28 to TRBJ2-4, with no clear D. Germline lookup yields CDR1 MDHEN and CDR2 SYDVKM. The V and J ends lost 11 bases and 7 bases respectively, with 24 bases between them. The length of the CDR3 is 15 residues. CDR3 nucleotide sequence: TGTGCCTGCACCTCAAGGGCCCCTTATGGGAACATTCAGTACTTC. Its translation is CACTSRAPYGNIQYF. Drawing the rest from reference TRBV28 and TRBJ2-4, the complete variable domain is DVKVTQSSRYLVKRTGEKVFLECVQDMDHENMFWYRQDPGLGLRLIYFSYDVKMKEKGDIPEGYSVSREKKERFSLILESASTNQTSMYLCACTSRAPYGNIQYFGAGTRLSVL.

Comments on this clonotype: A much larger clone lies one base from this, so it may be a read error. The V gene is TRBV12-3 or TRBV12-4, the J gene TRBJ1-2; D call uncertain. Between the trimmed V and J ends, which lost 5 bases and 8 bases, there was a span of 6 bases. This CDR3 has 10 amino acids. The DNA for the CDR3 is TGTGCCAGCAGTCCATTGGGCTACACCTTC. Its protein product is CASSPLGYTF.

The chain joins TRBV4-3 to TRBJ2-1, with D uncertain. Trimming took off 1 base at V and 3 bases at J, with 16 bases between the two ends. The CDR3 contains 17 residues. CDR1 and CDR2 from the germline V gene are LGHNA and YSLEER. The CDR3 protein is CASSQVRQIFNYNEQFF. The DNA of the CDR3 is TGCGCCAGCAGCCAAGTGAGGCAGATATTCAACTACAATGAGCAGTTCTTC.

As to this clonotype: A single base separates this from a much larger clone, so it may be a read error. The V call is TRBV5-1, the J call TRBJ2-3; TRBD2 aligns across 12 bases. Unmatched junction bases numbered 12, after V lost 4 bases and J lost 6 bases. The CDR3 covers 17 residues. Germline V gene data show CDR1 as SGHRS and CDR2 as YFSETQ. CDR3 region: CASSRTPSGGALDTQYF. DNA of the CDR3: TGCGCCAGCAGCAGGACCCCTAGCGGGGGGGCCTTGGATACGCAGTATTTT.

The chain links TRBV2 to TRBJ2-1, with TRBD2 matching 7 bases. Germline CDR1 SNHLY, CDR2 FYNNEI. The CDR3 loop spans 15 amino acids. V trimming: 2 bases; J trimming: 2 bases; junction bases outside the gene matches: 3. CDR3 in DNA: TGTGCCAGCAGTGAACAGGCGGGAGCCTACAATGAGCAGTTCTTC. Translating gives CASSEQAGAYNEQFF.

The chain uses TRBV6-6 and TRBJ2-3, with D unresolved. Germline V gene data show CDR1 as MNHNY and CDR2 as SVGAGI (reference sequence). Trimming took off 2 bases at V and 6 bases at J, with 12 bases between the two ends. This CDR3 spans 14 amino acids. CDR3 residues: CASSYQAAMDTQYF. CDR3 nucleotides: TGTGCCAGCAGTTACCAGGCGGCCATGGATACGCAGTATTTT.

This clonotype was seen a few times. The rearrangement links TRBV18 to TRBJ2-7; tentative D call: TRBD2 (6 bases). With the DNA end fitting TRBJ2-4 better, the J assignment may be wrong. CDR3 length: 14 residues. Germline CDR1 and CDR2: KGHSH and LQKENI. The CDR3 nucleotides read TGTGCCAGCTCACCACCGGGGGGTGTAGACATTCAGTACTTC. It translates to CASSPPGGVDIQYF.

The chain employs TRBV25-1 and TRBJ2-4; the D gene is possibly TRBD1 (5 bases). The J call may be faulty, since TRBJ2-7 better matches the DNA end. Per the germline V gene, CDR1 is MGHDK and CDR2 is SYGVNS. This CDR3 region has 14 residues. CDR3 nucleotides: TGTGCCAGCAGTGAATATGGAGACAGCTACGAGCAGTACTTC. Residues: CASSEYGDSYEQYF.

Remarks on this clonotype: An end of the junction does not agree with germline; a read error may underlie this. This rearrangement joins TRBV12-3 or TRBV12-4 to TRBJ1-4; D unclear. The CDR3 loop spans 14 amino acids. DNA for the CDR3: TGTGCCAGCAGTCCAACCGGACCTAATGAAAAACAGTTTTTT. Amino acid sequence: CASSPTGPNEKQFF.

The V gene is TRBV28, the J gene TRBJ2-3; tentatively, D is TRBD1 (5 bases). The CDR3 has 14 residues. V dropped 8 bases and J dropped 0 bases, with 12 bases sitting between them. CDR1 is MDHEN, CDR2 SYDVKM, per germline. The CDR3 sequence is CASGAVDSTDTQYF. The CDR3 region has the DNA TGTGCCAGCGGGGCTGTCGACAGCACAGATACGCAGTATTTT.

This chain connects TRBV7-2 to TRBJ1-1; D is perhaps TRBD1 (6 bases). V was shortened by 5 bases and J by 3 bases, with 16 bases between the two germline ends. Per the germline V gene, CDR1 is SGHTA and CDR2 is FQGNSA. The CDR3 loop spans 15 amino acids. The CDR3 spells CASSPQQGWDTEAFF. CDR3 sequence (DNA): TGTGCCAGCAGCCCCCAACAGGGATGGGACACTGAAGCTTTCTTT.

The V and J genes are TRBV12-3 or TRBV12-4 and TRBJ1-5, with 9 nucleotides matching TRBD1. The CDR3 runs 15 residues. V lost 4 bases, J lost 4 bases, and 5 bases stayed unmatched. CDR3 sequence (DNA): TGTGCCAGCAGTTGGGTAGGACAGGGGAATCAGCCCCAGCATTTT. This gives the protein CASSWVGQGNQPQHF.

The genes are TRBV6-6 and TRBJ2-1; tentatively, D is TRBD2 (6 bases). Trimming removed 5 bases from V and 10 bases from J, with 15 bases in between. CDR1 and CDR2 (germline): MNHNY, SVGAGI (reference sequence). CDR3 length equals 13 residues. In DNA form, the CDR3 reads TGTGCCAGCAGTCCTGCTAGCGTTATGGAGCAGTTCTTC. Protein: CASSPASVMEQFF.

This sequence joins TRBV11-2 and TRBJ2-3, with TRBD2 identical over 9 bases. Trimming removed 0 bases from V and 2 bases from J; junction bases left unmatched: 6. The CDR3 consists of 17 residues. Germline V gene sequence: CDR1 SGHAT, CDR2 FQNNGV. For the CDR3, the DNA is TGTGCCAGCAGCTTAGATACAGCGGGGGGATCCACAGATACGCAGTATTTT. It encodes CASSLDTAGGSTDTQYF. The full variable domain, in which reference TRBV11-2 and TRBJ2-3 provide the parts outside the CDR3, is EAGVAQSPRYKIIEKRQSVAFWCNPISGHATLYWYQQILGQGPKLLIQFQNNGVVDDSQLPKDRFSAERLKGVDSTLKIQPAKLEDSAVYLCASSLDTAGGSTDTQYFGPGTRLTVL.

This clonotype was counted ten times or more. J is TRBJ1-2 and V is TRBV28; no clear D gene. The CDR3 has 12 amino acids. Trimming cost V 6 bases and J 9 bases, with 14 bases left between them. Looked up from germline, CDR1 is MDHEN and CDR2 is SYDVKM. The CDR3 here is CASSSEAWSYTF. CDR3 DNA sequence: TGTGCCAGCAGCTCCGAGGCGTGGAGCTACACCTTC.

V is TRBV7-9 and J is TRBJ1-1; the D gene is possibly TRBD1 (6 bases). Germline assignment: CDR1 SEHNR and CDR2 FQNEAQ (reference sequence). The CDR3 extends over 14 amino acids. Trimming stripped 5 bases from V and 4 bases from J, with 14 bases between. CDR3 loop: CASSRAGVGTEAFF. CDR3 bases: TGTGCCAGCAGCCGTGCAGGGGTAGGCACTGAAGCTTTCTTT.